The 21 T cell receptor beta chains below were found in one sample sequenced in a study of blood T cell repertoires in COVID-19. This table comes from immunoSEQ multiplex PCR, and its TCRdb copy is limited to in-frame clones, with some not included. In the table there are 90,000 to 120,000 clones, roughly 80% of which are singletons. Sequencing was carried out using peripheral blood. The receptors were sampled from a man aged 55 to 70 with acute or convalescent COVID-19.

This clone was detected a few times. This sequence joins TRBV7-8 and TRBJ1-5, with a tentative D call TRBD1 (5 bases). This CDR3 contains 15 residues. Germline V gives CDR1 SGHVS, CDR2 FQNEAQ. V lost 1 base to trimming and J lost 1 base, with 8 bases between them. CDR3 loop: CASSLGRVSNQPQHF. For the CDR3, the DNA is TGTGCCAGCAGCTTAGGCAGGGTAAGCAATCAGCCCCAGCATTTT.

The CDR3 loop reads CASTLFTGQARAQPQHF. DNA of the CDR3: TGTGCCAGTACCCTTTTTACCGGACAGGCACGGGCCCAGCCCCAGCATTTT. The chain carries TRBV19 and TRBJ1-5, with 7 bases lining up with TRBD1. The CDR3 sequence is 17 residues long. The ends lost 7 bases at V and 7 bases at J; junction bases unmatched: 19. Germline CDR1 is LNHDA and CDR2 is SQIVND (reference sequence).

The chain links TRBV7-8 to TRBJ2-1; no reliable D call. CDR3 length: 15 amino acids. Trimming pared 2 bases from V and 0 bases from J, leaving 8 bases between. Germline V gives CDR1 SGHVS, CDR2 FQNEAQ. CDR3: CASSLSPGSYNEQFF. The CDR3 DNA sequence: TGTGCCAGCAGCTTAAGTCCCGGCTCCTACAATGAGCAGTTCTTC.

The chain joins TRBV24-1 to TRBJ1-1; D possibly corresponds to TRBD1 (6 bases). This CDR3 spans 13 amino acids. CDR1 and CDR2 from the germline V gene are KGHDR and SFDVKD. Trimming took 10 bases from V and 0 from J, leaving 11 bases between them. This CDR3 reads CATSGALNTEAFF. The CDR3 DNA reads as TGTGCCACTTCAGGGGCCTTGAACACTGAAGCTTTCTTT.

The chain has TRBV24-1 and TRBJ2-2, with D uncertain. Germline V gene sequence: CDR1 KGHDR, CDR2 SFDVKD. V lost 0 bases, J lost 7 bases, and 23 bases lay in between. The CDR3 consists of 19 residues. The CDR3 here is CATSDLYRRGALEVGELFF. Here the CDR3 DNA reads TGTGCCACCAGTGATTTGTATCGGAGAGGCGCCCTTGAGGTCGGGGAGCTGTTTTTT.

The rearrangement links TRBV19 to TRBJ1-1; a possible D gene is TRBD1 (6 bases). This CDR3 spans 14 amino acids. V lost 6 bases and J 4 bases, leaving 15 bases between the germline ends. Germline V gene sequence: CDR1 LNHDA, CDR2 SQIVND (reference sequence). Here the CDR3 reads CASSPGGGGTEAFF. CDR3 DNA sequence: TGTGCCAGTAGCCCCGGGGGAGGGGGCACTGAAGCTTTCTTT.

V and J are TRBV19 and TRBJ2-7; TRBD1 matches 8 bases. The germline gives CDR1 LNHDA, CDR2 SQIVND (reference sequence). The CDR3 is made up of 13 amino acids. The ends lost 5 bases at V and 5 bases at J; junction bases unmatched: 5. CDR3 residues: CASSARTGHEQYV. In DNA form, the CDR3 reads TGTGCCAGTAGTGCCCGGACAGGGCACGAGCAGTACGTC.

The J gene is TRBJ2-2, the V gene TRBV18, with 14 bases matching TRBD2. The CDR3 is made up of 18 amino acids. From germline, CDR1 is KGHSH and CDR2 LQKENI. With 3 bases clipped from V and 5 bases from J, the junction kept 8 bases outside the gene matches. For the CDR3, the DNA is TGTGCCAGCTCACCTCCAGGACTAGCGGGAGGAGTAACCGGGGAGCTGTTTTTT. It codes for CASSPPGLAGGVTGELFF.

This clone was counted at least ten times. The CDR3 protein is CASSLEGAWASPLHF. CDR3 coding DNA: TGTGCCAGCAGCTTAGAAGGGGCCTGGGCCTCACCCCTCCACTTT. The chain employs TRBV5-5 and TRBJ1-6; possible D gene TRBD1, 5 bases. V was cut by 2 bases and J by 10 bases, with 16 bases left in between. The germline V gene has CDR1 SGHKS and CDR2 YYEKEE (reference sequence). This CDR3 comprises 15 residues. Full variable domain (outside the CDR3, taken from reference TRBV5-5 and TRBJ1-6): DAGVTQSPTHLIKTRGQQVTLRCSPISGHKSVSWYQQVLGQGPQFIFQYYEKEERGRGNFPDRFSARQFPNYSSELNVNALLLGDSALYLCASSLEGAWASPLHFGNGTRLTVT.

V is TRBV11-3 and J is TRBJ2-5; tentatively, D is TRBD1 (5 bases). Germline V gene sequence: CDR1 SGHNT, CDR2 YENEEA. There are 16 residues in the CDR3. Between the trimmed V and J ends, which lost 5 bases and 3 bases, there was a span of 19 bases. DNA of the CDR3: TGTGCCAGCAGCCGAGTCGGGCTCCAGGGAAAAGAGACCCAGTACTTC. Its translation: CASSRVGLQGKETQYF.

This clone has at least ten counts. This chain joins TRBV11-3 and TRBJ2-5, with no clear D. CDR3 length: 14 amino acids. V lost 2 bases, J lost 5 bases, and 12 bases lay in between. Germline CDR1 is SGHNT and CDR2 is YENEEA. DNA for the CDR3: TGTGCCAGCAGCTTAAGCGTGGGTTCTGAGACCCAGTACTTC. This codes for CASSLSVGSETQYF.

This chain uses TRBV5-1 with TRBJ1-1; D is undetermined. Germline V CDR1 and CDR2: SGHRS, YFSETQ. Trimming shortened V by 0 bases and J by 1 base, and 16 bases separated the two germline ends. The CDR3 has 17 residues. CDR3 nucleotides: TGCGCCAGCAGCTTGGGGTATGCCATAGAGAGGAACACTGAAGCTTTCTTT. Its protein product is CASSLGYAIERNTEAFF.

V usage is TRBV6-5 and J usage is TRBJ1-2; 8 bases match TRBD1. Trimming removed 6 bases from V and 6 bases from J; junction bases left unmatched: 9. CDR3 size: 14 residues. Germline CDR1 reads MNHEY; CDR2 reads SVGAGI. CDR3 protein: CASRPDRGNNGYTF. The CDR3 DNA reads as TGTGCCAGCAGACCTGACAGGGGAAACAATGGCTACACCTTC.

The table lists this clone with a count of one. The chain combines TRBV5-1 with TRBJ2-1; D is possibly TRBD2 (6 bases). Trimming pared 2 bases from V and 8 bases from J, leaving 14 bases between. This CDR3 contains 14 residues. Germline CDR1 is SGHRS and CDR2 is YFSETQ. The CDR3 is CASSFGAGYYEQFF. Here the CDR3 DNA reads TGCGCCAGCAGCTTCGGGGCGGGATACTATGAGCAGTTCTTC.

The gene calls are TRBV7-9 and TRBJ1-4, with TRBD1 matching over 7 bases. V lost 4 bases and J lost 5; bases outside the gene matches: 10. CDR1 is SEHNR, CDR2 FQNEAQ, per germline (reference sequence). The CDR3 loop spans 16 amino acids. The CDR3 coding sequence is TGTGCCAGCAGCTCCGGTCTGACAGGGTTCAATGAAAAACTGTTTTTT. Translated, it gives CASSSGLTGFNEKLFF.

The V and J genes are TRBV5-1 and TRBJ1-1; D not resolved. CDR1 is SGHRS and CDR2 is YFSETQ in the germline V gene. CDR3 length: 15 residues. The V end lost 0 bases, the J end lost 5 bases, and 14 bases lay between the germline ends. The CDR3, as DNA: TGCGCCAGCAGCTTGGAAAGCAGGCTAATGACTGAAGCTTTCTTT. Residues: CASSLESRLMTEAFF. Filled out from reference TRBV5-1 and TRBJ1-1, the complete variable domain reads KAGVTQTPRYLIKTRGQQVTLSCSPISGHRSVSWYQQTPGQGLQFLFEYFSETQRNKGNFPGRFSGRQFSNSRSEMNVSTLELGDSALYLCASSLESRLMTEAFFGQGTRLTVV.

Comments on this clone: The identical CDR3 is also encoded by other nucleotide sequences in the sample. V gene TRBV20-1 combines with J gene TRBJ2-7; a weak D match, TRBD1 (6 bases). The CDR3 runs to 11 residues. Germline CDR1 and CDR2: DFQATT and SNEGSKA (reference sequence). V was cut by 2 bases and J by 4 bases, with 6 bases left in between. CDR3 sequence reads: CSARQGYEQYF. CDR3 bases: TGCAGTGCTAGACAGGGGTACGAGCAGTACTTC.

CDR3 coding DNA: TGCGCCAGCAGCCCGGCTAGAGGAAACACCGGGGAGCTGTTTTTT. Encoded protein: CASSPARGNTGELFF. The chain uses TRBV5-1 and TRBJ2-2; D not resolved. V lost 4 bases and J 2 bases, leaving 12 bases between the germline ends. This CDR3 spans 15 amino acids. CDR1 and CDR2 from the germline V gene are SGHRS and YFSETQ.

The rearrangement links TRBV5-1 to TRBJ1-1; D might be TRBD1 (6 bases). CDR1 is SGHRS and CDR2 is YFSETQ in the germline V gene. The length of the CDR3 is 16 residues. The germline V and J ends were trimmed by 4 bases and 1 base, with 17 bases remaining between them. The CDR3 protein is CASSQRGTLQNTEAFF. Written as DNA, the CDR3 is TGCGCCAGCAGCCAGAGGGGGACACTGCAGAACACTGAAGCTTTCTTT.

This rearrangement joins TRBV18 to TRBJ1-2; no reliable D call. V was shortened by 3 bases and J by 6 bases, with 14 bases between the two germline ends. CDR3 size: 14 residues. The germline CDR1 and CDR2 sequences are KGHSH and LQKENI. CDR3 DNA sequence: TGTGCCAGCTCACCGAGGGCGCTAGAGGATGGCTACACCTTC. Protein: CASSPRALEDGYTF. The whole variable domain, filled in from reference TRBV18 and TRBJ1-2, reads NAGVMQNPRHLVRRRGQEARLRCSPMKGHSHVYWYRQLPEEGLKFMVYLQKENIIDESGMPKERFSAEFPKEGPSILRIQQVVRGDSAAYFCASSPRALEDGYTFGSGTRLTVV.

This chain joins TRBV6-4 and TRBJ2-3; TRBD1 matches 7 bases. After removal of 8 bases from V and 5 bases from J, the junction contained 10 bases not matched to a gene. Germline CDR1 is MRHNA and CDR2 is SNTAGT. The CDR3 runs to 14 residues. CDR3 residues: CASPLGGFGDTQYF. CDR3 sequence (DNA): TGTGCCAGCCCCTTAGGGGGCTTCGGAGATACGCAGTATTTT.